The next 4 T cell receptor beta chains were all read from a single sample in a study of blood T cell repertoires in COVID-19. TCRdb keeps only in-frame clones here, not all; method: immunoSEQ multiplex PCR. This table holds some 180,000 clones, roughly four fifths found once. The sample consisted of peripheral blood. The origin of the receptors is a woman over 75 with acute or convalescent COVID-19.

This chain connects TRBV25-1 to TRBJ1-6; D unclear. The V end was cut by 0 bases, the J end by 7 bases, with 7 bases between. This CDR3 is 14 amino acids long. Germline-derived CDR1 and CDR2 are MGHDK and SYGVNS. The chain's CDR3 is CASSEYSQNSPLHF. The CDR3 DNA sequence: TGTGCCAGCAGTGAATACTCCCAGAATTCACCCCTCCACTTT.

V usage is TRBV6-5 and J usage is TRBJ1-4; D remains unclear. The length of the CDR3 is 13 residues. V lost 7 bases and J 8 bases, leaving 14 bases between the germline ends. Germline values: CDR1 MNHEY, CDR2 SVGAGI. The CDR3 DNA reads as TGTGCCAGCACTAGCGCGCGGGGAGAAAAACTGTTTTTT. As protein: CASTSARGEKLFF.

A single count supports this clone. The chain recombines TRBV6-5 with TRBJ1-2, with no clear D. The length of the CDR3 is 15 residues. Trimming shortened V by 0 bases and J by 4 bases, and 12 bases separated the two germline ends. Germline CDR1 MNHEY, CDR2 SVGAGI. The CDR3 DNA reads TGTGCCAGCAGTTACTCGAAGGAGGGAGCCTATGGCTACACCTTC. This codes for CASSYSKEGAYGYTF.

This rearrangement joins TRBV7-3 to TRBJ2-2; 9 positions agree with TRBD1. Trimming cost V 8 bases and J 6 bases; bases outside gene matches: 13. Looked up from germline, CDR1 is SGHTA and CDR2 is FQGTGA. The CDR3 runs 16 residues. The CDR3 protein is CASGPHRGQGAGELFF. CDR3 DNA sequence: TGTGCCAGCGGCCCCCACAGGGGGCAAGGGGCCGGGGAGCTGTTTTTT.